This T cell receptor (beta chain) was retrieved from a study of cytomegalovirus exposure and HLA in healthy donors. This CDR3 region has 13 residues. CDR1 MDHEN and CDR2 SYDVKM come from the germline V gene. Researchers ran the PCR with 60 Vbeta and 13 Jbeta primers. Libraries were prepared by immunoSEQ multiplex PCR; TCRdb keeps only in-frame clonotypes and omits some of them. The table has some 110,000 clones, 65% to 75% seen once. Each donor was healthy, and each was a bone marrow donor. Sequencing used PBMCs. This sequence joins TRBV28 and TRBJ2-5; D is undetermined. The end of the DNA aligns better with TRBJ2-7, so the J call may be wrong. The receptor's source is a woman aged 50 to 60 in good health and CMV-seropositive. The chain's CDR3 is CASRAPTSYEQYF. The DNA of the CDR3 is TGTGCCAGCAGAGCCCCCACCTCCTACGAGCAGTACTTC.